This TCR beta chain was sequenced in a study of a mutant IDH1 vaccine in newly diagnosed glioma (dated by TCRdb to the early 2020s). Broadly, across the study: Eight vaccinations were administered to patients in weeks 1, 3, 5, 7, 11, 15, 19 and 23, corresponding to visits V03 through V10. Vaccination began 4-6 weeks after radiotherapy alone, or alongside temozolomide cycles in the chemotherapy-containing groups. Of the roughly 34 treated patients, about 62% were male and about 40% were female, and a mean age of roughly 40 years was recorded. Prior to enrollment, standard therapy consisting of radiotherapy alone, temozolomide alone, or radiochemotherapy with temozolomide had been administered to patients, with the combination being received by most patients. Peripheral blood was drawn at six visits: V03 (baseline), V05, V07, V10, V12 and V13. Longitudinal TCRB deep sequencing was performed for approximately 24 treated patients wherever samples were available for exploratory analyses.

Study-wide findings and limitations: Vaccine-induced immune responses across multiple MHC alleles were detected in 85% to 95% of patients. Selection of PBMC samples for TCRB deep sequencing was based on availability. Pseudoprogression seemed to be unrelated to changes in the top peripheral T cell clonotypes found by TCRB sequencing. The authors stated that sample limitations prevented analyses of patient blood samples from being reproduced.

The time point label of this sample denotes: week 11, during vaccination. A 20-mer mutant IDH1 peptide at 300 micrograms in Montanide made up each vaccine dose, which was injected subcutaneously together with topical imiquimod. Donors had newly diagnosed WHO grade 3 or 4 IDH1-mutant astrocytomas with loss of nuclear ATRX. The samples were drawn from NOA16, a multicentre, single-arm, open-label phase I trial in Germany that tested a mutant IDH1 peptide vaccine in humans for the first time. Genomic DNA for TCRB sequencing was extracted from EDTA blood using the DNeasy Blood and Tissue Kit. Looking up the germline V gene (reference sequence) yields CDR1 MNHNY and CDR2 SVGAGI. Germline trimming: 10 bases from V, 9 bases from J; junction bases outside gene matches: 12. Taken from cysteine to phenylalanine, the CDR3 has 14 residues. Only the CDR3 part of the read is kept: 42 bases, read in frame from the first base.

Libraries were prepared through the immunoSEQ multiplex PCR assay. Following the manufacturer's protocol, the hsTCRB Kit was used to amplify rearranged TCR beta chain sequences. Sequencing of TCRB libraries was carried out on an Illumina MiSeq. The source study handled its data this way. Demultiplexing, trimming and gene mapping were performed with the kit vendor's proprietary platform. Here the immuneACCESS table is served through TCRdb, limited to in-frame sequences with V and J called. Missing clones are a known gap in these copies; in checked studies unresolved V genes cover under half, and the rest lacks a known reason. V and J calls plus clone size are reproduced from that table; the DNA served to infer D and trimming. Within this sample are about 40,000 clones, with less than 90% of them counted one time only. The ten largest clones capture approximately 2% of the sample. About this clone itself: Its antigen is unknown. The record has no base qualities; no much larger clone is one base away.

The sample consisted of PBMCs, taken from a glioma patient whose treatment included an IDH1 peptide vaccine. The clonotype comes from a man aged 40-49 years with glioma. The chain is assembled from TRBV6-6 and TRBJ2-1; TRBD1 lines up with 10 middle nucleotides. The CDR3: CATLDRGRDREQFF. The base sequence is TGTGCCACTCTCGACAGGGGGCGAGATCGTGAGCAGTTCTTC.